This entry describes one T cell receptor (beta chain). The target antigen is unknown. This sample was taken from a study of Ad26.COV2.S vaccination and SARS-CoV-2 variants. Study observations and caveats: Greater spike-specific TCR breadth was seen in vaccine recipients than in placebo recipients. Non-spike TCR breadth was similar in vaccine and placebo recipients.

Only in-frame clones appear in the TCRdb table, and some are missing; sequencing was by immunoSEQ multiplex PCR. The data show around 250,000 clones, with approximately 87% seen just once and roughly 3.5% held by the top ten. As to treatment: about 20 received Ad26.COV2.S at low or high dose, single or two shots; 5 received placebo; per-sample allocation not given. It was on day 63 after the first vaccine or placebo injection that samples were taken. V was pared by 7 bases and J by 0 bases, with 10 bases between. This CDR3 is 13 amino acids long. Here the sequenced sample was peripheral blood, taken in a trial of Ad26.COV2.S vaccine versus placebo. This receptor was taken from a person aged 18 to 65 who received the Ad26.COV2.S COVID-19 vaccine or a placebo. The V call is TRBV12-3 or TRBV12-4, the J call TRBJ2-7; D is perhaps TRBD1 (5 bases). The CDR3 region is CASIRQRSYEQYF. CDR3 coding DNA: TGTGCCAGCATCCGACAGCGCTCCTACGAGCAGTACTTC.